This TCR beta chain emerged from a study of T-cell reconstitution after alpha-beta-depleted transplantation in children (TCRdb year 2016). For the study in its entirety: Using TCR repertoire profiling, the study followed T-cell immune reconstitution in a quantitative way in children after TCRalphabeta/CD19-depleted allogeneic hematopoietic cell transplantation.

On the study overall, not on this receptor specifically: Apparently early alphabetaT-cell count recovery about two months after transplant reportedly relied on only several hundred rapidly expanded clones derived from non-depleted graft cells. Over the following months the frequencies of hyperexpanded clones went down, and after one year T-cell counts and TCRbeta diversity were mostly credited to newly produced T cells. The high TCRbeta diversity at day 60 in some patients was ascribed to recipient T cells and intrathymic progenitors that had survived conditioning.

The treatment or condition label, read with the paper, signifies: allogeneic hematopoietic cell transplantation with graft depleted of TCRalphabeta T cells and CD19 B cells. The children who served as transplant recipients had been given grafts of TCRalphabeta/CD19-depleted allogeneic hematopoietic cells. The germline V gene specifies MDHEN as CDR1 and SYDVKM as CDR2. From the cysteine up to the phenylalanine, the CDR3 has a length of 12 residues. Left in the record is the CDR3 DNA by itself, 36 bases read in frame from the first base. This clonotype was counted once. No cognate antigen has been identified for it. A clone one base away is much larger, so this may be a read error. The receptor library was made with PCR. For sequencing, an Illumina HiSeq 2500 was employed. TCR libraries were prepared with molecular barcoding, using unique molecular identifiers to normalize TCRbeta repertoire quantification. TCRdb trimmed the raw reads at Q25, called clones with MiXCR and kept productive beta chains. Under each unique CDR3 protein, matching rows form one entry showing the most common genes and DNA. Counted in this sample were approximately 150,000 distinct CDR3 sequences; 8% to 10% of them appeared once. Of the sample, over 15% falls within the top ten clones.

The sequence was obtained from a female patient between 2 and 10 years old who had a stem cell transplant for congenital amegakaryocytic thrombocytopenia, so the T cells may come from the graft donor. The specimen comprised PBMCs, mostly from graft donor cells, sampled 180 days after TCRalphabeta/CD19-depleted stem cell transplant. Recombination connected TRBV28 to TRBJ2-4; the D segment cannot be called with confidence. The CDR3 here reads CSSSAPGDIQYF. The nucleotides are TGTTCCAGCAGTGCCCCTGGGGACATTCAGTACTTC.